The clone carrying this T cell receptor (beta chain) was counted once. The CDR3 is 20 amino acids. Trimming at V came to 3 bases and at J to 5 bases, leaving 21 bases not matched to a gene. The germline V gene has CDR1 LGHNA and CDR2 YSLEER. This record comes from a study of blood T cell repertoires in COVID-19. Study-wide context: T cells, B-cell-depleted T cells, or PBMCs provided the cDNA or gDNA that served as material.

Original processing notes: By means of reference gene primer amplification, nucleated cell counts were estimated. Assay: immunoSEQ multiplex PCR; the TCRdb copy retains only in-frame clones and omits some. D and trimming come from the DNA, and the V and J calls and clone size come from that table. Here the sample spans around 60,000 clones, roughly 85% being singletons. Sequencing used peripheral blood. The TCR comes from a woman aged 80 or over with acute or convalescent COVID-19. The gene calls are TRBV4-3 and TRBJ1-4; 7 nucleotides align to TRBD1. The DNA for the CDR3 is TGCGCCAGCAGCCAGGGTAGACAAGGACAGGTGGGGTTACCGAATGAAAAACTGTTTTTT. Its protein product is CASSQGRQGQVGLPNEKLFF.